This TCR beta chain is from a study of blood T cell repertoires in COVID-19. In the authors' methods: Reference gene primer amplification in the assay estimated nucleated cell counts. TCRdb keeps only in-frame clones here, not all; method: immunoSEQ multiplex PCR. D and trimming were read from the DNA, whereas the V and J calls and clone size are those reported in that table. The sample includes more than 95,000 clones, 75% to 90% seen only once; the top ten take 10% to 15%. The CDR3 extends over 15 amino acids. Trimming at V came to 4 bases and at J to 1 base, leaving 7 bases not matched to a gene. Germline values: CDR1 SGHRS, CDR2 YFSETQ.

The chain uses TRBV5-1 and TRBJ1-1; 7 positions match TRBD1. This sequence originates from a human donor in a cohort sampled during active or convalescent COVID-19. The sample consisted of peripheral blood. The CDR3 here is CASSLRQGPNTEAFF. For the CDR3, the DNA is TGCGCCAGCAGCCTCAGACAGGGACCGAACACTGAAGCTTTCTTT.